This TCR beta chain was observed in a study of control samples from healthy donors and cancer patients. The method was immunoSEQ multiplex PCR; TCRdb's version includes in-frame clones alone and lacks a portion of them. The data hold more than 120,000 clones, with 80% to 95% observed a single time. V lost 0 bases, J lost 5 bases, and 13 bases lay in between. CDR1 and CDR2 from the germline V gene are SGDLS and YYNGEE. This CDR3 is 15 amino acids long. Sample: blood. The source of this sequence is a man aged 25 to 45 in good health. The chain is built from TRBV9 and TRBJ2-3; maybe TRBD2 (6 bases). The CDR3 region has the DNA TGTGCCAGCAGCGTAGACTGGGTCGGGGGAGATACGCAGTATTTT. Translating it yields CASSVDWVGGDTQYF.